This T cell receptor (beta chain) is drawn from a study of blood T cell repertoires in COVID-19. Study as a whole: Sites across the United States, Italy and Spain contributed samples from acute and convalescent COVID-19.

Authors' analysis steps: Amplification with reference gene primers provided the estimates of nucleated cell counts. TCRdb's copy holds only in-frame clones and misses some; the assay was immunoSEQ multiplex PCR. That table supplies the V and J calls and clone size; D and trimming were determined from the DNA. The table lists under 110,000 clones, roughly 92% of them singletons. This clone was detected a few times. CDR1 and CDR2 from the germline V gene are SGHRS and YFSETQ. V was clipped by 4 bases and J by 0 bases; unmatched bases: 6. The CDR3 consists of 15 residues. This chain uses TRBV5-1 with TRBJ1-1; 7 positions match TRBD1. Sequencing used peripheral blood. The clonotype was recovered from a man aged 50 or older with active COVID-19. CDR3 nucleotides: TGCGCCAGCAGCCACGAACAGGGGATGAACACTGAAGCTTTCTTT. Translation gives CASSHEQGMNTEAFF. The entire variable domain, with the rest obtained from reference TRBV5-1 and TRBJ1-1, is as follows: KAGVTQTPRYLIKTRGQQVTLSCSPISGHRSVSWYQQTPGQGLQFLFEYFSETQRNKGNFPGRFSGRQFSNSRSEMNVSTLELGDSALYLCASSHEQGMNTEAFFGQGTRLTVV.